The sequence of this T cell receptor (beta chain) was determined in a study of OX40 agonist ivuxolimab in advanced cancers. Study summary: Intravenous ivuxolimab at 0.01 to 10 mg/kg was given to patients every 2 weeks. Dose-escalation patients' cancers were hepatocellular carcinoma, melanoma, renal cell or head and neck cancer. The mean age was approximately 56 years, ranging from about 20 to 85, with around four fifths of participants male.

This clone was observed a few times. Anyone with autoimmune disease history or systemic immunosuppression was excluded. This table comes from immunoSEQ multiplex PCR, and its TCRdb copy is limited to in-frame clones, with some not included. Among about 62,000 clones listed, around 93% were seen once. Trimming pared 11 bases from V and 4 bases from J, leaving 8 bases between. Germline assignment: CDR1 MNHEY and CDR2 SVGAGI. The CDR3 sequence is 10 residues long. The TCR was taken from an adult with an advanced solid tumor such as melanoma, head and neck, liver or kidney cancer. The genes are TRBV6-5 and TRBJ1-2; D is perhaps TRBD1 (5 bases). The sequenced sample was CD4+ or CD8+ T cells sorted from blood, obtained in a trial of the OX40 agonist ivuxolimab. CDR3 residues: CAEGTYGYTF. CDR3 DNA sequence: TGTGCCGAGGGGACCTATGGCTACACCTTC.